This T cell receptor beta chain is drawn from a study of CD8 T cells in ankylosing spondylitis. General study results and limits: Made up of under 10 highly homologous variants, a TCR beta motif appeared characteristic of ankylosing spondylitis blood. Certain motif variants had earlier been reported in reactive arthritis synovial fluid and blood. Disease-linked clones bore a CD8+ phenotype and were relatively rare in peripheral blood.

After removal of 5 bases from V and 9 bases from J, the junction contained 4 bases not matched to a gene. The length of the CDR3 is 13 residues. The germline V gene has CDR1 SGHTA and CDR2 FQGNSA. A single record per CDR3 protein comes from TCRdb applying MiXCR to the 5' RACE reads. The data contain about 800,000 distinct CDR3 sequences, 12% of them singletons. This clonotype has a handful of counts. Its target is unknown. The rearrangement uses TRBV7-2 and TRBJ1-6; 7 bases agree with TRBD1. The TCR was taken from a male donor with ankylosing spondylitis. Sequences were obtained from blood, either unsorted or a sorted T cell fraction (not recorded which). The CDR3 reads CASSPDRVSPLHF. The DNA of the CDR3 is TGTGCCAGCAGCCCCGACAGGGTTTCACCCCTCCACTTT.